This T cell receptor (beta chain) was recorded in a study of siplizumab effects on memory and regulatory T cells. In the case of this clone: The antigen is not known.

Germline assignment: CDR1 MNHEY and CDR2 SVGAGI. This CDR3 region has 13 residues. Trimming took 3 bases from V and 3 from J, leaving 8 bases between them. Study-level findings and limits: For mappable alloreactive CD4+ clones, the mean Treg-derived fraction was 68.8% with siplizumab and 25% to 30% in controls. Major contributors to the alloresponse seemed to be naive T cells, which also appeared more diverse than memory cells.

The protocol was immunoSEQ multiplex PCR, while the TCRdb copy is restricted to in-frame clones and leaves out a portion. This sample has approximately 70,000 clones, with about 90% found just once. The sample was CD8+ T cells sorted from blood. The TCR originated in a human donor in good health. The chain combines TRBV6-5 with TRBJ1-1; maybe TRBD1 (5 bases). CDR3 region: CASSYGGHTEAFF. The CDR3 DNA follows: TGTGCCAGCAGTTATGGGGGACACACTGAAGCTTTCTTT.